The rows below give T cell receptor beta chains drawn from one sample of a study of shared clonotypes between healthy human individuals. Only in-frame clones appear in the TCRdb table, and some are missing; sequencing was by immunoSEQ multiplex PCR. The profile shows approximately 940,000 clones, more than 75% of them singletons. Sequences were obtained from memory CD4+ T cells sorted from blood. The receptors originated from a man aged 18 to 35 in good health. Each CDR3 is given with its conserved first and last residue. Size is stated for part of the rows, as once, few or many counts, or as a class when the clone is expanded.

CDR3aa: CASSPRPSGNTIYF; j_gene: TRBJ1-3; abundance: -; v_gene: TRBV27
CDR3aa: CSVDPSLTNSLQFF; j_gene: TRBJ2-1; abundance: many; v_gene: TRBV29-1
CDR3aa: CASSLGVAGANVLTF; j_gene: TRBJ2-6; abundance: few; v_gene: TRBV7-3
CDR3aa: CASSGGTVQETQYF; j_gene: TRBJ2-5; abundance: -; v_gene: TRBV7-8
CDR3aa: CSALRPDSNEKLFF; j_gene: TRBJ1-4; abundance: -; v_gene: TRBV29-1
CDR3aa: CASSFPETVSYGYTF; j_gene: TRBJ1-2; abundance: -; v_gene: TRBV7-2
CDR3aa: CASSMGRGWKTEAFF; j_gene: TRBJ1-1; abundance: -; v_gene: TRBV7-2
CDR3aa: CSVASRDNEQFF; j_gene: TRBJ2-1; abundance: -; v_gene: TRBV29-1
CDR3aa: CASTAGRSYEQYF; j_gene: TRBJ2-7; abundance: -; v_gene: TRBV2
CDR3aa: CASSGRMNEQFF; j_gene: TRBJ2-1; abundance: -; v_gene: TRBV2
CDR3aa: CASSSINQPQHF; j_gene: TRBJ1-5; abundance: -; v_gene: TRBV28
CDR3aa: CASSLARTSGADNEQFF; j_gene: TRBJ2-1; abundance: -; v_gene: TRBV5-1
CDR3aa: CASREQGGEQFF; j_gene: TRBJ2-1; abundance: -; v_gene: TRBV2
CDR3aa: CASSDLEVTKKTQYF; j_gene: TRBJ2-5; abundance: -; v_gene: TRBV6-4
CDR3aa: CASIPDRTIQETQYF; j_gene: TRBJ2-5; abundance: -; v_gene: TRBV2
CDR3aa: CASRTDQETQYF; j_gene: TRBJ2-5; abundance: -; v_gene: TRBV2
CDR3aa: CASKGQGRYGYTF; j_gene: TRBJ1-2; abundance: -; v_gene: TRBV19
CDR3aa: CASSQEAAGRESYNEQFF; j_gene: TRBJ2-1; abundance: -; v_gene: TRBV4-3
CDR3aa: CAISESGRQLNEQFF; j_gene: TRBJ2-1; abundance: -; v_gene: TRBV10-3
CDR3aa: CASSFGTRRTYEQYF; j_gene: TRBJ2-7; abundance: -; v_gene: TRBV6-5
CDR3aa: CASSIGTGSNQPQHF; j_gene: TRBJ1-5; abundance: -; v_gene: TRBV28
CDR3aa: CASSQTGTSPADTQYF; j_gene: TRBJ2-3; abundance: -; v_gene: TRBV7-9
CDR3aa: CANSGQYNEQFF; j_gene: TRBJ2-1; abundance: -; v_gene: TRBV6-4
CDR3aa: CASSDYTYNEQFF; j_gene: TRBJ2-1; abundance: -; v_gene: TRBV5-8
CDR3aa: CASRGARTETQYF; j_gene: TRBJ2-5; abundance: -; v_gene: TRBV11-3
CDR3aa: CASGRLAGGVDTQYF; j_gene: TRBJ2-3; abundance: -; v_gene: TRBV12-5
CDR3aa: CASSTPGSKNIQYF; j_gene: TRBJ2-4; abundance: -; v_gene: TRBV28
CDR3aa: CSVSGQGGTEAFF; j_gene: TRBJ1-1; abundance: -; v_gene: TRBV29-1
CDR3aa: CASSLAGAVLGETQYF; j_gene: TRBJ2-5; abundance: -; v_gene: TRBV5-1
CDR3aa: CASSLTTGSRVYEQYF; j_gene: TRBJ2-7; abundance: -; v_gene: TRBV7-2
CDR3aa: CASSVAGLAGLDTQYF; j_gene: TRBJ2-3; abundance: -; v_gene: TRBV2
CDR3aa: CAISDRGPKAHNEQFF; j_gene: TRBJ2-1; abundance: once; v_gene: TRBV10-3
CDR3aa: CASSFESNQPQHF; j_gene: TRBJ1-5; abundance: few; v_gene: TRBV11-2
CDR3aa: CASSVQAGGGTEAFF; j_gene: TRBJ1-1; abundance: few; v_gene: TRBV9
CDR3aa: CASSNPGTGNEKLFF; j_gene: TRBJ1-4; abundance: -; v_gene: TRBV5-4
CDR3aa: CASSWGGGGNSPLHF; j_gene: TRBJ1-6; abundance: -; v_gene: TRBV5-1
CDR3aa: CASSYPVGVTDTQYF; j_gene: TRBJ2-3; abundance: -; v_gene: TRBV6-6
CDR3aa: CASSFTGSQETQYF; j_gene: TRBJ2-5; abundance: -; v_gene: TRBV5-1
CDR3aa: CASSLRSVSPTQYF; j_gene: TRBJ2-5; abundance: -; v_gene: TRBV7-6
CDR3aa: CASRTSGSFETQYF; j_gene: TRBJ2-5; abundance: -; v_gene: TRBV27
CDR3aa: CASSSPTGELFF; j_gene: TRBJ2-2; abundance: -; v_gene: TRBV7-6
CDR3aa: CASTTARVKPNYGYTF; j_gene: TRBJ1-2; abundance: -; v_gene: TRBV2
CDR3aa: CASSNGMNTEAFF; j_gene: TRBJ1-1; abundance: few; v_gene: TRBV6-1
CDR3aa: CASSSGGAGETQYF; j_gene: TRBJ2-5; abundance: -; v_gene: TRBV7-9
CDR3aa: CASSALRGSGEQYF; j_gene: TRBJ2-7; abundance: -; v_gene: TRBV6-1
CDR3aa: CASSVGGTGANEKLFF; j_gene: TRBJ1-4; abundance: -; v_gene: TRBV7-9
CDR3aa: CASSQRLAASYEQYF; j_gene: TRBJ2-7; abundance: -; v_gene: TRBV14
CDR3aa: CASSVGLAFSTDTQYF; j_gene: TRBJ2-3; abundance: -; v_gene: TRBV2
CDR3aa: CASKPGQGTWETQYF; j_gene: TRBJ2-5; abundance: -; v_gene: TRBV9
CDR3aa: CAWSRVAAEKLFF; j_gene: TRBJ1-4; abundance: -; v_gene: TRBV30